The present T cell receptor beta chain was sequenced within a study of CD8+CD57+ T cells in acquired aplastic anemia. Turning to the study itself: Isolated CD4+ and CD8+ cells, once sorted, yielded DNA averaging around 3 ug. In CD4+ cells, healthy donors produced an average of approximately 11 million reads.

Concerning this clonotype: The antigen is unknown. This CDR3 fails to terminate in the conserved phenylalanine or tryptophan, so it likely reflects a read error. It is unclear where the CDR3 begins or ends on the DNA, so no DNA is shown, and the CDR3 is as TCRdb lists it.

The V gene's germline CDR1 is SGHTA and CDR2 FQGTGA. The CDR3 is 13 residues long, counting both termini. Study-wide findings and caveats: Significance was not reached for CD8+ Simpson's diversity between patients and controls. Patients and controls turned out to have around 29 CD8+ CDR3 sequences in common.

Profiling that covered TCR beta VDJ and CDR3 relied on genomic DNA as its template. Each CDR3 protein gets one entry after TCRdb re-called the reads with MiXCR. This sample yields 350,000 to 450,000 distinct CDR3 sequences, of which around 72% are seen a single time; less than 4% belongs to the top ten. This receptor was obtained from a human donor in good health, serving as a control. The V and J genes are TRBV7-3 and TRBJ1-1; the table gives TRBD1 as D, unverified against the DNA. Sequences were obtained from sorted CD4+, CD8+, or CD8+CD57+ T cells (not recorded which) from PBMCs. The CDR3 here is CASSVAQDIGNTI.